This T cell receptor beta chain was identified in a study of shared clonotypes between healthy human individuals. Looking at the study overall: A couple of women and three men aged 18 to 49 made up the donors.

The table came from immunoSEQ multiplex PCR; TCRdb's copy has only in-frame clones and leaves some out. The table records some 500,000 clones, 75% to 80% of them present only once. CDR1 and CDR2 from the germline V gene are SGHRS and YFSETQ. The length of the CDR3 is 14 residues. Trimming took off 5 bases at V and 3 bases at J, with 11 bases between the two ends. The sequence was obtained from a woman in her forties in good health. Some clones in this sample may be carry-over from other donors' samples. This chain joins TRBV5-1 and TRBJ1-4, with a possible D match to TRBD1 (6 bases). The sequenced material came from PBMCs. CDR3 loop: CASSGGAPNEKLFF. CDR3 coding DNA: TGCGCCAGCAGTGGGGGGGCGCCTAATGAAAAACTGTTTTTT.